One and the same sample provided the 8 T cell receptor beta chains below, sequenced in a study of a mutant IDH1 vaccine in newly diagnosed glioma. Sequencing was performed with immunoSEQ multiplex PCR; in TCRdb, only in-frame clones are kept and a portion is missing. The data hold around 60,000 clones, with 75% to 85% observed a single time. Their antigen targets remain unknown. Time point here: week 35, safety follow-up. Doses comprised 300 ug of mutant IDH1 20-mer peptide each, plus topical imiquimod. The material was PBMCs, obtained from a glioma patient whose treatment included an IDH1 peptide vaccine. The receptors derive from a man in his forties with glioma.

In its sample, this clone was seen a few times. V is TRBV15 and J is TRBJ2-1; D is unresolved. Trimming pared 0 bases from V and 5 bases from J, leaving 5 bases between. This CDR3 region has 13 residues. Germline CDR1 and CDR2: LNHNV and YYDKDF (reference sequence). CDR3 sequence: CATSRDFNNEQFF. Here the CDR3 DNA reads TGTGCCACCAGCAGAGATTTCAACAATGAGCAGTTCTTC.

V is TRBV5-4 and J is TRBJ1-3; no reliable D call. Germline V gives CDR1 SGHNT, CDR2 YYREEE (reference sequence). This CDR3 is 12 amino acids long. V dropped 3 bases and J dropped 4 bases, with 5 bases sitting between them. The CDR3 here is CASSWMGNTIYF. CDR3 coding DNA: TGTGCCAGCAGCTGGATGGGAAACACCATATATTTT.

About this clone: One junction end does not reproduce the germline sequence, and a read error may be involved. The rearrangement links TRBV4-2 to TRBJ1-6; D not resolved. Germline V gene lookup returns CDR1 LGHNA and CDR2 YNFKEQ. This CDR3 has 16 residues. DNA for the CDR3: TGTGCCAGCAGCCAGAAACCGGGTCCCTACAATTCACCCCTCCACTTT. The encoded protein is CASSQKPGPYNSPLHF.

J is TRBJ2-7 and V is TRBV30; TRBD1 agrees at 9 bases. The germline CDR1 and CDR2 sequences are GTSNPN and SVGIG (reference sequence). V shed 3 bases, J shed 7 bases, and the junction held 7 bases outside the gene matches. This CDR3 is built from 13 residues. The CDR3 region has the DNA TGTGCCTGGAGAAGGGACAGGGTTCGGGAGCAGTACTTC. The encoded protein is CAWRRDRVREQYF.

This clone has just a few counts. The V call is TRBV2, the J call TRBJ1-5, with no clear D. Germline V gives CDR1 SNHLY, CDR2 FYNNEI. Trimming left V 4 bases short and J 7 bases short, with 8 bases between. The CDR3 is 12 residues long. The CDR3 reads CASSVLGQPQHF. The CDR3, as DNA: TGTGCCAGCAGTGTTTTGGGGCAGCCCCAGCATTTT.

This chain uses TRBV30 with TRBJ1-2; D is ambiguous. The length of the CDR3 is 15 residues. CDR1 is GTSNPN and CDR2 is SVGIG in the germline V gene (reference sequence). V was clipped by 8 bases and J by 0 bases, with 19 bases between them. CDR3 bases: TGTGCCCGTCTTAAACGGGGAGTAGCTAACTATGGCTACACCTTC. It translates to CARLKRGVANYGYTF.

The rearrangement links TRBV7-6 to TRBJ1-3; possible D gene TRBD1, 5 bases. The CDR3 is 14 residues long. Germline V gene data show CDR1 as SGHVS and CDR2 as FNYEAQ. Trimming took 1 base from V and 2 from J, leaving 6 bases between them. The CDR3, as DNA: TGTGCCAGCAGCTTAGGAGGGGCTGGAAACACCATATATTTT. It translates to CASSLGGAGNTIYF.

The chain employs TRBV15 and TRBJ2-7; D is ambiguous. There are 14 residues in the CDR3. With 0 bases removed from V and 6 bases from J, the gap between germline ends came to 12 bases. Per the germline V gene, CDR1 is LNHNV and CDR2 is YYDKDF (reference sequence). CDR3 region: CATSREVDSGEQYF. In DNA, the CDR3 is TGTGCCACCAGCAGAGAGGTAGATTCCGGCGAGCAGTACTTC.